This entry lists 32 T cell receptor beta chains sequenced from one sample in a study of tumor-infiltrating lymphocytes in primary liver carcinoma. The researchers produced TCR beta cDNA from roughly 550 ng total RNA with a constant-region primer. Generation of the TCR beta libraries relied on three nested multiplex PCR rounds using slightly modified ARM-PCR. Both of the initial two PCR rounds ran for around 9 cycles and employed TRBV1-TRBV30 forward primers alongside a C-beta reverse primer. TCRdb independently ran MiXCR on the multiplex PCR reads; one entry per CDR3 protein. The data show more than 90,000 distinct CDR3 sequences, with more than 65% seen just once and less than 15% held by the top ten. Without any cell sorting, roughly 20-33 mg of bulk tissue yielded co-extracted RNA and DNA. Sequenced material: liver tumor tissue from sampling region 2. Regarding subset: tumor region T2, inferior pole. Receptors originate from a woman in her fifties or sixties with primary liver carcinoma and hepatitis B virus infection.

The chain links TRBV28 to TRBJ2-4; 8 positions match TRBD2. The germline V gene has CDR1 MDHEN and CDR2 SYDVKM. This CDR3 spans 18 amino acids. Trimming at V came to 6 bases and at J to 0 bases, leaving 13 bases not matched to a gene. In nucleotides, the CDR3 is TGTGCCAGCAGCCAGGGACTAGTGGGAGTGTCAGCCAAAAACATTCAGTACTTC. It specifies CASSQGLVGVSAKNIQYF. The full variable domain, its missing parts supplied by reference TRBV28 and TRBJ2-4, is DVKVTQSSRYLVKRTGEKVFLECVQDMDHENMFWYRQDPGLGLRLIYFSYDVKMKEKGDIPEGYSVSREKKERFSLILESASTNQTSMYLCASSQGLVGVSAKNIQYFGAGTRLSVL.

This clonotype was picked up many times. CDR3 protein: CASRRQLEAFF. In nucleotides, the CDR3 is TGTGCCAGCAGACGACAGCTTGAAGCTTTCTTT. The chain has TRBV6-1 and TRBJ1-1, with D possibly matching TRBD1 (5 bases). Looked up from germline, CDR1 is MNHNS and CDR2 is SASEGT. V was trimmed by 6 bases and J by 7 bases, leaving 9 bases between them. The CDR3 sequence is 11 residues long.

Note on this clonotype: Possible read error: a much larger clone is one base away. Written as DNA, the CDR3 is TGTGCCAGCAGCTTAGGGGACAGGGTTACGGTATATAAGCAGTTCTTC. It specifies CASSLGDRVTVYKQFF. The chain joins TRBV7-8 to TRBJ2-1, with 9 bases aligning to TRBD1. Losses at the gene ends were 1 base for V and 11 bases for J; bases not matched to a gene: 12. Germline lookup yields CDR1 SGHVS and CDR2 FQNEAQ. This CDR3 contains 16 residues.

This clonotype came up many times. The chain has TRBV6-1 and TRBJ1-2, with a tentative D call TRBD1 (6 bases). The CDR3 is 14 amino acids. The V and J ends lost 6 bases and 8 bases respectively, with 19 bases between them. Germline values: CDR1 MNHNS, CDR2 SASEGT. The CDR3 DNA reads TGTGCCAGCAGGCTACAGGGAGAGGTTCGCGGCTACACCTTC. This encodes CASRLQGEVRGYTF.

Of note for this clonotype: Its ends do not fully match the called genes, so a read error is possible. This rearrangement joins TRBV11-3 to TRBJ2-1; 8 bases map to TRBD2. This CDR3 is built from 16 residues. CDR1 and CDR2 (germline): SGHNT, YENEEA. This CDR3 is CVSSLGTSGSSYEQFF. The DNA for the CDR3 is TGTGTCAGCAGCCTTGGGACTAGTGGGAGTAGTTATGAGCAGTTCTTC.

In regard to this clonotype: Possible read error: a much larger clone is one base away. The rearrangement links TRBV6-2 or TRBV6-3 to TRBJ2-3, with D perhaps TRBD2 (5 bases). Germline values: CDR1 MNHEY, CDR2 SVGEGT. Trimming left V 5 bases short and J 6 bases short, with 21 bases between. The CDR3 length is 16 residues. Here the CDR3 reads CASSIGRGLVRDTQYF. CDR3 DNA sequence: TGTGCCAGCAGTATTGGGAGAGGCCTTGTCCGGGATACGCAGTATTTT.

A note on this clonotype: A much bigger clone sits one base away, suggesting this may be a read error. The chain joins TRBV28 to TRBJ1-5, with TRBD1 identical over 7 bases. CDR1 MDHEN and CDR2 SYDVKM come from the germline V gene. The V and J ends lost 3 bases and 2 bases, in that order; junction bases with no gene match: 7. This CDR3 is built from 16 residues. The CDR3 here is CASSFRGGWGNQPQHF. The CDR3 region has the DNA TGTGCCAGCAGTTTCCGAGGGGGCTGGGGCAATCAGCCCCAGCATTTT.

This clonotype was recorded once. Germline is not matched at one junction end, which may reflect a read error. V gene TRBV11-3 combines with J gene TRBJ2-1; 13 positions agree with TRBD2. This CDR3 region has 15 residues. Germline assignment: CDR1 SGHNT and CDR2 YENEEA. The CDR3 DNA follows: TGTGCCGGCAGCTTAAGGACTAGCGGGAGTCTTAAGCAGTTTTTC. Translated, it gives CAGSLRTSGSLKQFF.

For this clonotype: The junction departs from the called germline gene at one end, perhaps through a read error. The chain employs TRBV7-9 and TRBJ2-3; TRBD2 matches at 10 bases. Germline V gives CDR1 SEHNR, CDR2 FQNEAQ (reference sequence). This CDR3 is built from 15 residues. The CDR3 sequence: CSSDPSGSSTDTQYF. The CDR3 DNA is TGTTCCAGTGACCCTAGCGGGAGCAGCACAGATACGCAGTATTTT.

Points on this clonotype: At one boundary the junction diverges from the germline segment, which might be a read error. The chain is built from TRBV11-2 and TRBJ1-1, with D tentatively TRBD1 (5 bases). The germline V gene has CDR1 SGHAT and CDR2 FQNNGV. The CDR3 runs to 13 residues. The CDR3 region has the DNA TGTGCCAGTAGCTTAGAGCCAGGGAGTGAAGCTTTCTTT. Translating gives CASSLEPGSEAFF.

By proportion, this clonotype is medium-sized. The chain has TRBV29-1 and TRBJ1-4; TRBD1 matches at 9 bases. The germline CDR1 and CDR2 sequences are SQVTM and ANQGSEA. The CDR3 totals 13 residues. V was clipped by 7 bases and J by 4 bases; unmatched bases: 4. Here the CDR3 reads CSGMTGGNEKLFF. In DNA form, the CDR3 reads TGCAGCGGTATGACAGGGGGTAATGAAAAACTGTTTTTT.

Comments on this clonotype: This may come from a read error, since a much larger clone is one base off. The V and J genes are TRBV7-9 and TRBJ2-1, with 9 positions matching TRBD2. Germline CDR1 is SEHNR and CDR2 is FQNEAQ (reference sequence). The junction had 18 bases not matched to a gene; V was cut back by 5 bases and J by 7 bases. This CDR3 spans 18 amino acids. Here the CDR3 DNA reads TGTGCCAGCAGCCCCAACCCTTTAGCGGGAGTGCCTCGGAATGAGCAGTTCTTC. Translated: CASSPNPLAGVPRNEQFF.

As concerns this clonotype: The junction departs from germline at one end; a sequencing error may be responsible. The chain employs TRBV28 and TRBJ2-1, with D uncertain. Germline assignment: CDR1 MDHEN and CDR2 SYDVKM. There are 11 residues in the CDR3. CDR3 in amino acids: CASSFLNGQFF. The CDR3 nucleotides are TGTGCCAGCAGTTTCCTCAATGGGCAGTTCTTC.

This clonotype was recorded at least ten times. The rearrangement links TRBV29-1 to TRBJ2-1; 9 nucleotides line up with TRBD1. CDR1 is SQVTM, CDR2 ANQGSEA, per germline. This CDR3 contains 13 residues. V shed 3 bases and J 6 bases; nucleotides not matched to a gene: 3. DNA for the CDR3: TGCAGCGTTGATGGGACAGGGCGCAATGAGCAGTTCTTC. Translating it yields CSVDGTGRNEQFF.

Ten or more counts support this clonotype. The CDR3 sequence: CASSFSQGPGNTIYF. The DNA of the CDR3 is TGTGCCAGCAGCTTCTCTCAGGGACCTGGAAACACCATATATTTT. The J gene is TRBJ1-3, the V gene TRBV7-8; possible D gene TRBD1, 5 bases. The CDR3 consists of 15 residues. Germline CDR1 SGHVS, CDR2 FQNEAQ. V lost 3 bases to trimming and J lost 2 bases, with 11 bases between them.

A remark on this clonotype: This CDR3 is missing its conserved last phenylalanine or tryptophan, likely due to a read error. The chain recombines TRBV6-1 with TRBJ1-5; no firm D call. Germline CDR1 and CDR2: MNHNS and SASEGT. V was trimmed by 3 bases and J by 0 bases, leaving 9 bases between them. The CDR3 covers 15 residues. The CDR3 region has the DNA TGTGCCAGCAGTGATTTGGCTGATAGCAATCAGCCCCAGCATGTT. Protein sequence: CASSDLADSNQPQHV.

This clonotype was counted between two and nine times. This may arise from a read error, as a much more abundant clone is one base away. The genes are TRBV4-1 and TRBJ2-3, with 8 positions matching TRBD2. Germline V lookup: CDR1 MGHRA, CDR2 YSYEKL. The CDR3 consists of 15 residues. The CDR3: CATSYYGRGRDTQYF. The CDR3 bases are TGCGCCACCAGCTACTACGGGAGGGGCAGAGATACGCAGTATTTT.

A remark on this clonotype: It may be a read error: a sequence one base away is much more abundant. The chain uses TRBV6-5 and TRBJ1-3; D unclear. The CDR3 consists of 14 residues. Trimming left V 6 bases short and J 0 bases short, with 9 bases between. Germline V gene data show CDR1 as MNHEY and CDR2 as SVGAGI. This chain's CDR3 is CASRFQNSGNTIYF. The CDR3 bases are TGTGCCAGCAGGTTTCAGAACTCTGGAAACACCATATATTTT.

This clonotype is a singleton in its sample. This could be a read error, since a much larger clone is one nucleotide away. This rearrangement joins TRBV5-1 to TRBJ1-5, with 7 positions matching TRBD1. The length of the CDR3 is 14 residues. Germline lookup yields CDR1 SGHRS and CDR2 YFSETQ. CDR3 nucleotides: TGCGCCAGCAGCCCGACAGGGTCCAATCAGTCCCAGCATTTT. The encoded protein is CASSPTGSNQSQHF.

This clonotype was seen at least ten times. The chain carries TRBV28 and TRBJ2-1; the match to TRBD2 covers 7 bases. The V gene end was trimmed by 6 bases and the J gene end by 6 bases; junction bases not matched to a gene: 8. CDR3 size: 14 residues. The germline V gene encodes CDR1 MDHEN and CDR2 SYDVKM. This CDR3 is CASRESGGPNEQFF. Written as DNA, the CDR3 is TGTGCCAGCAGGGAGTCGGGAGGACCCAATGAGCAGTTCTTC.

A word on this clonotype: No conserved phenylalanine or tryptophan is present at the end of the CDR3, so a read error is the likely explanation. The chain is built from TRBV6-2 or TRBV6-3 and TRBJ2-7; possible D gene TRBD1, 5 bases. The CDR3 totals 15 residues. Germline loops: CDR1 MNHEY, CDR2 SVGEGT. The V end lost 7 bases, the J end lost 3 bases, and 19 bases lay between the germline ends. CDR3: CASTFRQWRDYEQYL. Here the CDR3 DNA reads TGTGCCAGCACCTTTCGACAGTGGCGAGACTACGAGCAGTACCTC.

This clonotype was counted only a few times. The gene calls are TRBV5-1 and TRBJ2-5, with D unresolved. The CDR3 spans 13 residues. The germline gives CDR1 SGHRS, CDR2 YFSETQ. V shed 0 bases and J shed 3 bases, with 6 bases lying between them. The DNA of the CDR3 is TGCGCCAGCAGCTTGGACAGCGAAGAGACCCAGTACTTC. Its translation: CASSLDSEETQYF.

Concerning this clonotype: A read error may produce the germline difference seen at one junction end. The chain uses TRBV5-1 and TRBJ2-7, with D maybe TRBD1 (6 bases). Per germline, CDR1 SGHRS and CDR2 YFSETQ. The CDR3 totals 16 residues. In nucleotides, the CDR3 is TGCACCAGCAGCCGCTCGGCCTCAGGGGATCCCTACGAGCAGTACTTC. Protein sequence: CTSSRSASGDPYEQYF. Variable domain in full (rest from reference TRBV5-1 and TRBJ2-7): KAGVTQTPRYLIKTRGQQVTLSCSPISGHRSVSWYQQTPGQGLQFLFEYFSETQRNKGNFPGRFSGRQFSNSRSEMNVSTLELGDSALYLCTSSRSASGDPYEQYFGPGTRLTVT.

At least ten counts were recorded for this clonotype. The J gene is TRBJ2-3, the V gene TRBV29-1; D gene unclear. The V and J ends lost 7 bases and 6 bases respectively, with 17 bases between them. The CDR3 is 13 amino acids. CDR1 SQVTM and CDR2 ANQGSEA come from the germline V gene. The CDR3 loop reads CSAPFPSWDTQYF. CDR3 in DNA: TGCAGCGCCCCCTTTCCCTCGTGGGATACGCAGTATTTT.

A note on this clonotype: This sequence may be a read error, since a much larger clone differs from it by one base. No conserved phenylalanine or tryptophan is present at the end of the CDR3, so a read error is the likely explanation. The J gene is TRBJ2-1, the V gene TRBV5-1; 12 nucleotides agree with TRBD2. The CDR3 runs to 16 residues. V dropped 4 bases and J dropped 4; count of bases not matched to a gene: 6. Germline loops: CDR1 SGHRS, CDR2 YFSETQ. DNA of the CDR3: TGCGCCAGCAGCCCTTGGACTAGCGGGACGTACAATGAGCAGTTCTCC. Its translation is CASSPWTSGTYNEQFS.

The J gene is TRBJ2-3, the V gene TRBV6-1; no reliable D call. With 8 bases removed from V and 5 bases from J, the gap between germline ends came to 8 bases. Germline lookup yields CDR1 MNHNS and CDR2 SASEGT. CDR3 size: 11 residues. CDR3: CASGSGDTQYF. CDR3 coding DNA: TGTGCCAGCGGTAGTGGAGATACGCAGTATTTT.

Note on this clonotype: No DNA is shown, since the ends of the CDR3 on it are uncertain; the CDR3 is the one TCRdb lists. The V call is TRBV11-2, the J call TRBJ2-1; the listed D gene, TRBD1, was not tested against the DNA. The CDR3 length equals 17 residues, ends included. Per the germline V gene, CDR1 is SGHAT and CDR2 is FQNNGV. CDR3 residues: CDSSLTHGQGYRCEQFF.

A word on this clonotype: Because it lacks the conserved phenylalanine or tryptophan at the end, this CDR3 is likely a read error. This CDR3 is CASSFYGQRQETQYI. In DNA form, the CDR3 reads TGTGCTAGCAGCTTTTATGGACAGAGGCAAGAGACCCAGTACATC. This chain joins TRBV7-8 and TRBJ2-5, with D tentatively TRBD1 (6 bases). CDR1 and CDR2 (germline): SGHVS, FQNEAQ. The CDR3 has 15 amino acids.

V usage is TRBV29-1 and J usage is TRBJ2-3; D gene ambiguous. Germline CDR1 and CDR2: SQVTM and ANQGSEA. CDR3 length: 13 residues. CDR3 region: CRVDPTSTDTQYF. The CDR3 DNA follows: TGCAGAGTCGACCCAACAAGCACAGATACGCAGTATTTT.

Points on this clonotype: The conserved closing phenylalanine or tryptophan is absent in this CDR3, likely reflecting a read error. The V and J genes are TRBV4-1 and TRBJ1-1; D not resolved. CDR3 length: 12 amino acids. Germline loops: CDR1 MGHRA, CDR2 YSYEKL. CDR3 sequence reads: CVSSAGNTEAFS. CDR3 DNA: TGCGTCAGCAGCGCAGGGAACACTGAAGCTTTCTCT.

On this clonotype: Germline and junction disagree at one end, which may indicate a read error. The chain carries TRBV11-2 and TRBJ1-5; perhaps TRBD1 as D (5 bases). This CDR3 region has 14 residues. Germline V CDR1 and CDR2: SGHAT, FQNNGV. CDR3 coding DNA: TGTGCCAGCATCCCGACAGAGTCTGATCAGCCCCAGCATTTC. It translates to CASIPTESDQPQHF.

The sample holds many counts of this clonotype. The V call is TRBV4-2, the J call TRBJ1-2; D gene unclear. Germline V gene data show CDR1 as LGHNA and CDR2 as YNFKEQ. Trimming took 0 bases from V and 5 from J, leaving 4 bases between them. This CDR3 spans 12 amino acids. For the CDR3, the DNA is TGTGCCAGCAGCCAAGAGACGTATGGCTACACCTTC. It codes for CASSQETYGYTF.